Shown below are 3 T cell receptor beta chains from a single sample sequenced in a study of blood T cells in healthy people across ages. The second PCR ran 7 to 11 cycles with a sample-barcoded 5' primer and J-beta primers. Using its own MiXCR run on the 5' RACE reads, TCRdb lists one record per CDR3 protein. In the table there are about 1 million distinct CDR3 sequences, almost 25% of which are singletons. The sample also formed part of further work on T cells of mothers and their children.

Material for sequencing was blood. The receptor source for this set is a girl aged 2 to 10 in good health.

This clonotype has only a few counts. The rearrangement uses TRBV18 and TRBJ2-1; TRBD2 agrees at 8 bases. The junction had 9 bases not matched to a gene; V was cut back by 6 bases and J by 5 bases. The CDR3 runs 15 residues. Germline V gives CDR1 KGHSH, CDR2 LQKENI. CDR3 protein: CASSRGLAGNNEQFF. CDR3 bases: TGTGCCAGCTCCCGGGGGCTAGCGGGTAACAATGAGCAGTTCTTC. Using reference TRBV18 and TRBJ2-1 for the parts outside the CDR3, the full variable domain is NAGVMQNPRHLVRRRGQEARLRCSPMKGHSHVYWYRQLPEEGLKFMVYLQKENIIDESGMPKERFSAEFPKEGPSILRIQQVVRGDSAAYFCASSRGLAGNNEQFFGPGTRLTVL.

This clonotype occurred a few times. The chain carries TRBV29-1 and TRBJ2-7, with 8 bases matching TRBD1. The germline V gene encodes CDR1 SQVTM and CDR2 ANQGSEA. The CDR3 covers 15 residues. The ends lost 1 base at V and 3 bases at J; junction bases unmatched: 8. CDR3 protein: CSVEVEAGGLYEQYF. The CDR3 DNA sequence: TGCAGCGTTGAAGTCGAGGCAGGGGGCCTCTACGAGCAGTACTTC.

A few counts support this clonotype. The V and J genes are TRBV7-6 and TRBJ2-1; TRBD1 matches 9 bases. In germline, CDR1 is SGHVS, CDR2 FNYEAQ. CDR3 length equals 16 residues. J gave up 5 bases and V 1 base, and 6 bases lay outside the gene matches. This chain's CDR3 is CASSLETGGGHNEQFF. DNA of the CDR3: TGTGCCAGCAGCTTAGAGACAGGGGGGGGCCACAATGAGCAGTTCTTC.